This TCR beta chain stems from a study of T-cell reconstitution after alpha-beta-depleted transplantation in children (dated by TCRdb to about 2016). Notes on the research overall: Using TCR repertoire profiling, the study followed T-cell immune reconstitution in a quantitative way in children after TCRalphabeta/CD19-depleted allogeneic hematopoietic cell transplantation.

From cysteine to phenylalanine, the CDR3 is 13 amino acids long. Of all the DNA, just the CDR3 is kept, 39 bases in frame from base 1. As encoded in the germline V gene, CDR1 is MDHEN while CDR2 is SYDVKM. Trimming costs V 3 bases and J 6 bases, and their ends lie 12 bases apart. Notes on this clonotype: The antigen it recognizes is unknown. The record has no base qualities; no much larger clone is one base away.

The sample's treatment or condition label, decoded: allogeneic hematopoietic cell transplantation with graft depleted of TCRalphabeta T cells and CD19 B cells. TCRalphabeta/CD19-depleted allogeneic hematopoietic cell grafts were given to the transplant recipients, all of whom were children. Results and caveats for the whole study, not just this receptor: The frequencies of hyperexpanded clones fell over the following months, and after one year, T-cell counts and TCRbeta diversity were mostly attributed to newly produced T cells. In some patients, high TCRbeta diversity at day 60 was attributed to recipient T cells and intrathymic progenitors that had survived conditioning. About two months after transplant, the apparently early recovery of alphabetaT-cell counts reportedly depended on just several hundred clones that had expanded rapidly and came from non-depleted graft cells.

Preparation of the library involved PCR. Instrument on record: Illumina HiSeq 2500. TCR libraries were prepared with molecular barcoding, using unique molecular identifiers to normalize TCRbeta repertoire quantification. TCRdb trimmed public reads at Q25 via fastp, called clones via MiXCR and kept in-frame beta chains. Entries that share a CDR3 protein sequence are merged under the most common genes and DNA. Across this sample there are fewer than 700,000 distinct CDR3 sequences, with roughly 13% seen only once. The ten largest clones add up to about 2.2% of the sample. The TCR was taken from a male patient between 5 and 17 years old who had a stem cell transplant for acute myeloid leukemia, so the T cells may come from the graft donor. The material sequenced was PBMCs, mostly from graft donor cells, taken 360 days after TCRalphabeta/CD19-depleted stem cell transplant. The chain links TRBV28 with TRBJ2-7, with no confident D gene call. The DNA reads as follows: TGTGCCAGCAGTTTGACCTCCCCGGGCGAGCAGTACTTC. It encodes CASSLTSPGEQYF.